In this sample, the clone carrying this T cell receptor (beta chain) turned up a few times. What it binds is not known. This sequence may be a read error, since a much larger clone differs from it by one base. The data stem from a study of T cells in Graves' hyperthyroidism and ophthalmopathy. Looking at the study overall: Peripheral blood specimens were obtained at initial diagnosis, prior to any treatment. Overall study findings and caveats: Patients with ophthalmopathy were separated from those with stable hyperthyroidism by a 13 V-J model.

PBMCs came from roughly 10 ml fresh peripheral blood. From RNA transcripts, TCR beta CDR3 regions were amplified. Using the HTBI primer set, a first-round RT-PCR was run on the TCR CDR3. One entry per CDR3 protein, called by TCRdb with MiXCR from the multiplex PCR reads. Of about 350,000 distinct CDR3 sequences in the sample, 17% were seen once. V trimming: 6 bases; J trimming: 1 base; junction bases outside the gene matches: 3. Germline V gene data show CDR1 as MNHNS and CDR2 as SASEGT. This CDR3 is built from 15 residues. V usage is TRBV6-1 and J usage is TRBJ1-6; 7 bases are shared with TRBD1. The material sequenced was blood. The receptor's source is a woman in her 30s with Graves' hyperthyroidism that later progressed to Graves' ophthalmopathy. CDR3 amino acids: CASSEQGSYNSPLHF. CDR3 in DNA: TGTGCCAGCAGCGAACAGGGGTCCTATAATTCACCCCTCCACTTT.